The clone carrying this TCR beta chain showed up many times. This sample stems from a study of T cells in Graves' hyperthyroidism and ophthalmopathy. The germline V and J ends were trimmed by 5 bases and 2 bases, with 13 bases remaining between them. The CDR3 sequence is 14 residues long. Regions amplified from RNA transcripts were the TCR beta CDR3 regions. TCR CDR3 underwent first-round RT-PCR with the HTBI primer set. Via MiXCR, TCRdb re-called the multiplex PCR reads, giving one row per CDR3 protein. Among approximately 490,000 distinct CDR3 sequences listed, 22% were seen once. This sequence was found in a woman between 65 and 79 years old with Graves' ophthalmopathy. What was sequenced was blood. The chain recombines TRBV12-3 or TRBV12-4 with TRBJ2-7; D perhaps matches TRBD1 (6 bases). The CDR3 region is CASSPWTDTYEQYF. Here the CDR3 DNA reads TGTGCCAGCAGTCCGTGGACAGATACCTACGAGCAGTACTTC.